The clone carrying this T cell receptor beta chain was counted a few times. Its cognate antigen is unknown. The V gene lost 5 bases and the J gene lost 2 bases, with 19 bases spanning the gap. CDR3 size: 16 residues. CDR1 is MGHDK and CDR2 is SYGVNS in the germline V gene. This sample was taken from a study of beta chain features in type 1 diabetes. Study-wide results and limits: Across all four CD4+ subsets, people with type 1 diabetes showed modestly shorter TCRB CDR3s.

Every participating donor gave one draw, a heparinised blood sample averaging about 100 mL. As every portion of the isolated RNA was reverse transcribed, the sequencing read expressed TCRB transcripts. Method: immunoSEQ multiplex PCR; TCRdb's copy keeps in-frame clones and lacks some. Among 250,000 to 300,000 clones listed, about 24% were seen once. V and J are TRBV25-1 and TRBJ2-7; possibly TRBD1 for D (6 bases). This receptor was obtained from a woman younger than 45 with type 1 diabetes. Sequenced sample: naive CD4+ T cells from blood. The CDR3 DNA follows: TGTGCCAGCAGTCTTAACAGGGACCCTTATCCCTACGAGCAGTACTTC. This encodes CASSLNRDPYPYEQYF.